This T cell receptor beta chain originates from a study of blood T cell repertoires in COVID-19 (TCRdb year 2020). Context from the whole study: Samples covering the acute and convalescent phases of COVID-19 were provided by collaborators in the United States, Italy and Spain. The material from the prospective study consisted of cDNA or gDNA derived from T cells, B-cell-depleted T cells, or PBMCs. Subjects who had been exposed to COVID-19, were actively infected with it, or had recovered from it provided the deeply sampled blood TCRbeta repertoires that made up the dataset. The repertoires were released in a freely available public database intended as a resource for research on the immune response to SARS-CoV-2. Samples were obtained from the ongoing ImmuneRACE study (first 160 participants) and from over a thousand subjects provided by 6 global collaborators. Nearly every sample came with metadata listing a de-identified subject ID, COVID-19 status, age in years and sex. Where available, HLA class I and class II types were obtained from metadata supplied by the sample provider rather than from assay-based typing. General study outcomes and caveats: How much clinical and demographic metadata was included differed by source and by participant, and the metadata was provided uncurated.

As concerns this clone: The antigen it recognizes is unknown. No much larger clone exists at a distance of one base, and base qualities are not known.

TCRbeta CDR3 regions were amplified from genomic DNA by means of the immunoSEQ Assay, a bias-controlled multiplex PCR. Processing in the source paper ran as follows. The number of nucleated cells in each sample was estimated by amplification of reference gene primers within the assay. To quantify the absolute abundance of each unique TCRbeta CDR3 rearrangement, sequence reads were collapsed and filtered. Productive Simpson clonality was computed per sample as the square root of Simpson's diversity index over productive rearrangements. Drawn from immuneACCESS, this table holds only the in-frame rearrangements with V and J called that TCRdb kept. Clones are partly lost; checked studies trace under half to an unresolved V gene and leave the rest unexplained. V, J and clone size were drawn from that table, and D and trimming were deduced from the DNA. The sample table holds roughly 60,000 clones, of which roughly 80% were seen once. The ten largest clones add up to about 16% of the sample.

The CDR3 runs 14 residues from the cysteine to the phenylalanine. The kept DNA is CDR3 alone, 42 bases in frame from the first base. CDR1 and CDR2 were assigned from the germline V gene as LGHNT and FRNRAP. V lost 4 bases and J lost 7 bases; the stretch between them is 11 bases long. In Seattle, one collaborating source enrolled patients while the infection was active and tracked those patients longitudinally over the course of disease. The collaborating institutions used their own protocols to collect whole blood in K2EDTA tubes. For TCRbeta analysis, collaborators shipped samples as frozen whole blood, isolated PBMCs, or DNA extracted from either of those sample types.

This sequence uses TRBV12-5 and TRBJ1-6, with the D segment identity uncertain. Material: peripheral blood. The receptor's source is a man aged 55 to 70 with COVID-19, enrolled during active disease. DNA sequence: TGTGCTAGTGGTTCGGGTGTAGAGAATTCACCCCTCCACTTT. It is translated as CASGSGVENSPLHF.